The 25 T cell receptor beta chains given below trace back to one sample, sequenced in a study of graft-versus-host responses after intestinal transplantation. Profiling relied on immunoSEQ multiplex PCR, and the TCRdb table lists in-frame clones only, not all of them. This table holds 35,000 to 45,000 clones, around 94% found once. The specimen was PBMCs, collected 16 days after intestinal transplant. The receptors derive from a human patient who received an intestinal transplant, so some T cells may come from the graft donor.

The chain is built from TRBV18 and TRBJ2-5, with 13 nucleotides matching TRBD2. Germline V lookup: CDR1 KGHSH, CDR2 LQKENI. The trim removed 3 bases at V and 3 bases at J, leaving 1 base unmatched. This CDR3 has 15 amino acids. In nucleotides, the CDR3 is TGTGCCAGCTCACCCGGACTAGCGGGAGAAGAGACCCAGTACTTC. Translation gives CASSPGLAGEETQYF.

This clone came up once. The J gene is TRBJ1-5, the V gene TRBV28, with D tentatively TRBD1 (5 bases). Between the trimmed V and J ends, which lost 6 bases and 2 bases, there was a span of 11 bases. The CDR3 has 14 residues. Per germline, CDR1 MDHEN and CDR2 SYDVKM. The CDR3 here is CASSLRVGNQPQHF. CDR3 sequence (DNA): TGTGCCAGCAGCCTCAGGGTGGGCAATCAGCCCCAGCATTTT.

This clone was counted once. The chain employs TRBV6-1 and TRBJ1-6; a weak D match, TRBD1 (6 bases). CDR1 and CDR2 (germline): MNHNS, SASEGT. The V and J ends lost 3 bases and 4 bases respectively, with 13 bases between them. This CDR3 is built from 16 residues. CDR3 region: CASSDLDSLYNSPLHF. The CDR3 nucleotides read TGTGCCAGCAGTGATCTGGACAGTCTTTATAATTCACCCCTCCACTTT.

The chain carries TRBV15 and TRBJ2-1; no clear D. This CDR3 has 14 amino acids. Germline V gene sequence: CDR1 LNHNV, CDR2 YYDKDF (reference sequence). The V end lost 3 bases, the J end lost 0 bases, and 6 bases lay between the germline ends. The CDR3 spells CATSSLSSYNEQFF. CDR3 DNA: TGTGCCACCAGCAGTCTAAGCTCCTACAATGAGCAGTTCTTC.

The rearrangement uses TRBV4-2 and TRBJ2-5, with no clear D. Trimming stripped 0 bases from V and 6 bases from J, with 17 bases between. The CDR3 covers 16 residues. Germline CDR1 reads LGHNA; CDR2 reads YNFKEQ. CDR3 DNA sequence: TGTGCCAGCAGCCAAGAATGGGCGGCCCAGATGAAGACCCAGTACTTC. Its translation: CASSQEWAAQMKTQYF.

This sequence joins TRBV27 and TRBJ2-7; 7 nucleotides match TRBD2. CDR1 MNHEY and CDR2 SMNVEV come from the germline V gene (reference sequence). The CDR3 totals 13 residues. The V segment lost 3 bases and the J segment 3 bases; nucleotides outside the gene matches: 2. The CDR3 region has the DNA TGTGCCAGCAGTTTCGCGGGGGACTACGAGCAGTACTTC. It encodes CASSFAGDYEQYF.

This CDR3 reads CASSFRGPTDTQYF. The DNA for the CDR3 is TGCGCCAGCAGCTTCAGGGGGCCGACAGATACGCAGTATTTT. The V and J genes are TRBV5-1 and TRBJ2-3; the match to TRBD1 covers 8 bases. The CDR3 is 14 amino acids. The V gene's germline CDR1 is SGHRS and CDR2 YFSETQ. V shed 2 bases and J 3 bases; nucleotides not matched to a gene: 2.

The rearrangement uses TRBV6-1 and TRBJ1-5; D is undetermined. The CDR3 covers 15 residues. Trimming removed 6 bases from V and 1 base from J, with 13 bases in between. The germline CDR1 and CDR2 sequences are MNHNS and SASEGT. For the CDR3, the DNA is TGTGCCAGCAGCAGGTTGGTAGAAAGCAATCAGCCCCAGCATTTT. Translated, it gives CASSRLVESNQPQHF.

The CDR3 bases are TGTGCCAGCTCTTCAGACAGGGTGAACACCGGGGAGCTGTTTTTT. It yields the protein CASSSDRVNTGELFF. The gene calls are TRBV7-3 and TRBJ2-2, with TRBD1 matching over 7 bases. Germline V lookup: CDR1 SGHTA, CDR2 FQGTGA. The CDR3 is 15 residues long. The V segment lost 8 bases and the J segment 1 base; nucleotides outside the gene matches: 7.

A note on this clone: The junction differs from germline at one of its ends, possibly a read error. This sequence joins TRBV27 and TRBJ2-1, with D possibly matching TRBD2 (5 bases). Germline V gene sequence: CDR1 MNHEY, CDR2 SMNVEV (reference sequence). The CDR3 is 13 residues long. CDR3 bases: TGTGCCACCAGTGGGAGTTACTACAATGAGCAGTTCTTC. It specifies CATSGSYYNEQFF.

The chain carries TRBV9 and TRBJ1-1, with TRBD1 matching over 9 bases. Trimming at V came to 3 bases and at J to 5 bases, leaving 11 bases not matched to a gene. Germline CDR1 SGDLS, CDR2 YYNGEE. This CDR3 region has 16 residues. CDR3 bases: TGTGCCAGCAGCGCAGCCCAGACAGGGGGGGGGACTGAAGCTTTCTTT. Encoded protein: CASSAAQTGGGTEAFF.

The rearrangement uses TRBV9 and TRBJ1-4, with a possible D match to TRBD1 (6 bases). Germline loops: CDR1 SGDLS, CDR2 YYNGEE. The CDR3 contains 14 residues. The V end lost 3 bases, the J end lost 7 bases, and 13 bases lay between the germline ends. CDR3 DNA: TGTGCCAGCAGCGGGGGGCAGGGGATTGAAAAACTGTTTTTT. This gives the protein CASSGGQGIEKLFF.

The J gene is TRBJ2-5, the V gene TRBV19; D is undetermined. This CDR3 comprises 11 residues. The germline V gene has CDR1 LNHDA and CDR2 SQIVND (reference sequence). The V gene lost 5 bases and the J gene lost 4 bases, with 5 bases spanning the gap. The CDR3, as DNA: TGTGCCAGTAGTTCCCCAGAGACCCAGTACTTC. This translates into CASSSPETQYF.

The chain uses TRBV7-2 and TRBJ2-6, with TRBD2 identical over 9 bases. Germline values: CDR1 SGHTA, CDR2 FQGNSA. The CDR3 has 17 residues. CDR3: CAGAASGKVSGANVLTF. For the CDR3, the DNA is TGTGCTGGGGCGGCTAGCGGGAAGGTCTCTGGGGCCAACGTCCTGACTTTC.

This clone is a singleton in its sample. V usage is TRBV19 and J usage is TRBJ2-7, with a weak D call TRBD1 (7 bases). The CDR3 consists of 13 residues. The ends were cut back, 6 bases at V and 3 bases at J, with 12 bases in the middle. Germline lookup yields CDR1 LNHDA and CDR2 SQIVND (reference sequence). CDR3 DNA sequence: TGTGCCAGTAGCGGGACAGCGGGCTACGAGCAGTACTTC. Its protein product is CASSGTAGYEQYF. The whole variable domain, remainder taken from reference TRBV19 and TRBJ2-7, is DGGITQSPKYLFRKEGQNVTLSCEQNLNHDAMYWYRQDPGQGLRLIYYSQIVNDFQKGDIAEGYSVSREKKESFPLTVTSAQKNPTAFYLCASSGTAGYEQYFGPGTRLTVT.

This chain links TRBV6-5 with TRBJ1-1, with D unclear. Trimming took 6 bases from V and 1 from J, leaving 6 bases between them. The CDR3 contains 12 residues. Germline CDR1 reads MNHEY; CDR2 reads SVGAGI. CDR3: CASRAGNTEAFF. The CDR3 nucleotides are TGTGCCAGCAGGGCCGGGAACACTGAAGCTTTCTTT.

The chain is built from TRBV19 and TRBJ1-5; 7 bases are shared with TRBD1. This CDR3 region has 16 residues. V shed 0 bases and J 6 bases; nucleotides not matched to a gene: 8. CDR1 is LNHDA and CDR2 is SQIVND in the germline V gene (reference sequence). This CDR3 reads CASSIDLRGLGQPQHF. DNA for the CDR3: TGTGCCAGTAGTATAGATCTGAGGGGGCTTGGTCAGCCCCAGCATTTT.

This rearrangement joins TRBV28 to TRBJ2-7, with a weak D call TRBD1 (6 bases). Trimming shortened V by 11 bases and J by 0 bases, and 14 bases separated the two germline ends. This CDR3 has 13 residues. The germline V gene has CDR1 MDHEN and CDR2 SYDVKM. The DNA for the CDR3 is TGTGCCCCGGAAGCAGGGGACTCCTACGAGCAGTACTTC. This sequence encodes CAPEAGDSYEQYF.

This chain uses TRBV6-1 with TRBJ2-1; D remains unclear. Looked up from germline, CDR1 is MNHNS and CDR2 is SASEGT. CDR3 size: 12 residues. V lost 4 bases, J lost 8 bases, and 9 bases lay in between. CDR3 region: CASSAPWDEQFF. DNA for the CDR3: TGTGCCAGCAGTGCACCGTGGGATGAGCAGTTCTTC.

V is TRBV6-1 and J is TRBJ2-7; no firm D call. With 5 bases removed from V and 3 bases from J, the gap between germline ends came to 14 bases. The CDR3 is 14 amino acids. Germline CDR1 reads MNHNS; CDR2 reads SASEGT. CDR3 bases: TGTGCCAGCAGTTTTAGCCAGGCCTACTACGAGCAGTACTTC. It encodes CASSFSQAYYEQYF.

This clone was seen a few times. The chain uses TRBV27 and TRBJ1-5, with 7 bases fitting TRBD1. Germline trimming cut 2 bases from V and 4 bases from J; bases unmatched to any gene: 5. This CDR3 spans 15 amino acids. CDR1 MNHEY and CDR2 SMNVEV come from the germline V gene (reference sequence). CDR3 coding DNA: TGTGCCAGCAGTTTACAGGGGGGGGGTAATCAGCCCCAGCATTTT. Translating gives CASSLQGGGNQPQHF.

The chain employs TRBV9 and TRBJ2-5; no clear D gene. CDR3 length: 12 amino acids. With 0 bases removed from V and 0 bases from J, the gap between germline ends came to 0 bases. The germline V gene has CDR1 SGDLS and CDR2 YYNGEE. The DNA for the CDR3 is TGTGCCAGCAGCGTAGACCAAGAGACCCAGTACTTC. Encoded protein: CASSVDQETQYF.

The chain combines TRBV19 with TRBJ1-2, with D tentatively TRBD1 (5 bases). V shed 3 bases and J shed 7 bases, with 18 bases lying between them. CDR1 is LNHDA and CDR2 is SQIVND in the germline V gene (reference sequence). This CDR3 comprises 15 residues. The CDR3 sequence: CASSMRGRSHLGYTF. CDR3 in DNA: TGTGCCAGTAGTATGAGGGGACGGTCCCATCTTGGCTACACCTTC.

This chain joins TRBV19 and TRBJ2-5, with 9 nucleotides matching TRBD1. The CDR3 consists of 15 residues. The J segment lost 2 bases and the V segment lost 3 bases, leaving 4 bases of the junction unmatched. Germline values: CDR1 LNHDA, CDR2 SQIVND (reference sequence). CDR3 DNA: TGTGCCAGTAGTATCGCCGGGACAGGGCAAGAGACCCAGTACTTC. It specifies CASSIAGTGQETQYF.

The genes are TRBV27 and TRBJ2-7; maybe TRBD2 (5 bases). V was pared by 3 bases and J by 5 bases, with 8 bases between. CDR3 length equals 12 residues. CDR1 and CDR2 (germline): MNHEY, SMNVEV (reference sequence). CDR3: CASSLTGDEQYF. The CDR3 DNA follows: TGTGCCAGCAGTTTGACCGGGGACGAGCAGTACTTC.